These T cell receptor beta chains were read from a single sample in a study of blood T cell repertoires in COVID-19. Repertoires were generated with immunoSEQ multiplex PCR, while TCRdb's copy carries only in-frame clones and drops some. The data contain roughly 200,000 clones, roughly 81% of them singletons. The sequencing input was peripheral blood. These receptors originate from a woman aged 40 to 50 with COVID-19, enrolled during active disease. Both conserved end residues are part of each CDR3. D genes are given only for firm matches. Some rows mark clone size as missing; the rest say once, few, many or name a class of expanded clone.

d_call: TRBD1; clone_size: -; v_call: TRBV19; j_call: TRBJ2-7; cdr3_nt: TGTGCCAGTAGCCCGGGACAGGTCGCCGAGCAGTACTTC; cdr3_aa: CASSPGQVAEQYF
d_call: -; clone_size: many; v_call: TRBV4-1; j_call: TRBJ1-6; cdr3_nt: TGCGCCAGCAGCCAAGGCTTACAGGGTGTTGATAATTCACCCCTCCACTTT; cdr3_aa: CASSQGLQGVDNSPLHF
d_call: TRBD2; clone_size: -; v_call: TRBV6-1; j_call: TRBJ2-1; cdr3_nt: TGTGCCAGCAGGAGCGGGGGAAACAATGAGCAGTTCTTC; cdr3_aa: CASRSGGNNEQFF
d_call: TRBD2; clone_size: -; v_call: TRBV5-5; j_call: TRBJ2-7; cdr3_nt: TGTGCCAGCAGCTTCAGAGCGGGATATGTGGACGAGCAGTACTTC; cdr3_aa: CASSFRAGYVDEQYF
d_call: TRBD2; clone_size: few; v_call: TRBV7-9; j_call: TRBJ2-2; cdr3_nt: TGTGCCAGCAGAACAGCGGGACGGACCGGGGAGCTGTTTTTT; cdr3_aa: CASRTAGRTGELFF
d_call: -; clone_size: -; v_call: TRBV6-2/TRBV6-3; j_call: TRBJ2-1; cdr3_nt: TGTGCCAGCAGCGTCCTTAATGAGCAGTTCTTC; cdr3_aa: CASSVLNEQFF
d_call: -; clone_size: -; v_call: TRBV3-1/TRBV3-2; j_call: TRBJ1-1; cdr3_nt: TGTGCCAGCAGCCAATACAGGAACACTGAAGCTTTCTTT; cdr3_aa: CASSQYRNTEAFF
d_call: -; clone_size: -; v_call: TRBV21-1; j_call: TRBJ1-3; cdr3_nt: TGTGCCAGCAGCAAATGGCCGAGGGTGGCGGGACGTGGGTACTCTGGAAACACCATATATTTT; cdr3_aa: CASSKWPRVAGRGYSGNTIYF
d_call: -; clone_size: -; v_call: TRBV10-2; j_call: TRBJ2-3; cdr3_nt: TGCGCCAGCAGTTACCAACTAGGCTTGAGCACAGATACGCAGTATTTT; cdr3_aa: CASSYQLGLSTDTQYF
d_call: TRBD2; clone_size: -; v_call: TRBV6-5; j_call: TRBJ2-1; cdr3_nt: TGTGCCAGCAAACTCGGGGGGGCGGGGCACAATGAGCAGTTCTTC; cdr3_aa: CASKLGGAGHNEQFF
d_call: -; clone_size: once; v_call: TRBV4-1; j_call: TRBJ2-3; cdr3_nt: TGCGCCAGCAGCCAAGGACACTCAGATACGCAGTATTTT; cdr3_aa: CASSQGHSDTQYF
d_call: -; clone_size: -; v_call: TRBV5-1; j_call: TRBJ1-2; cdr3_nt: TGCGCCAGCAGACGCGGTGATTACAGGGACGGCTACACCTTC; cdr3_aa: CASRRGDYRDGYTF
d_call: -; clone_size: -; v_call: TRBV11-2; j_call: TRBJ2-2; cdr3_nt: TGTGCCAGCAGCCAGCAGGGAACCACCGGGGAGCTGTTTTTT; cdr3_aa: CASSQQGTTGELFF
d_call: TRBD1; clone_size: -; v_call: TRBV6-5; j_call: TRBJ1-1; cdr3_nt: TGTGCCAGCGAGGGGGACAGAGAAGCTTTCTTT; cdr3_aa: CASEGDREAFF
d_call: -; clone_size: -; v_call: TRBV7-9; j_call: TRBJ2-5; cdr3_nt: TGTGCCAGCAGCTTAGCCATAGTGGAGACCCAGTACTTC; cdr3_aa: CASSLAIVETQYF
d_call: -; clone_size: few; v_call: TRBV15; j_call: TRBJ1-6; cdr3_nt: TGTGCCACCAGCAGGTCAGGGTTCGGTAATCCCCTCCACTTT; cdr3_aa: CATSRSGFGNPLHF
d_call: TRBD1; clone_size: many; v_call: TRBV28; j_call: TRBJ1-2; cdr3_nt: TGTGCCAGCAGTGAGTTTCAGGGGGCGCGAGTTATCAATGGCTACACCTTC; cdr3_aa: CASSEFQGARVINGYTF
d_call: -; clone_size: -; v_call: TRBV20-1; j_call: TRBJ2-7; cdr3_nt: TGCAGTGCTTCGCCGGTGGGCGCGTGGAACTTC; cdr3_aa: CSASPVGAWNF
d_call: -; clone_size: -; v_call: TRBV15; j_call: TRBJ1-2; cdr3_nt: TGTGCCACCAGCAGAGTACAGGGCGGAAATGGCTACACCTTC; cdr3_aa: CATSRVQGGNGYTF
d_call: TRBD2; clone_size: once; v_call: TRBV24-1; j_call: TRBJ2-2; cdr3_nt: TGTGCCACCAGTGATACCGCCGGGACTAGCGGGAGTAAAACCGGGGAGCTGTTTTTT; cdr3_aa: CATSDTAGTSGSKTGELFF
d_call: -; clone_size: -; v_call: TRBV6-5; j_call: TRBJ1-2; cdr3_nt: TGTGCCAGCACCAATGATGGGGGGGCGGAGGGCTACACCTTC; cdr3_aa: CASTNDGGAEGYTF
d_call: TRBD1; clone_size: -; v_call: TRBV19; j_call: TRBJ2-2; cdr3_nt: TGTGCCAGTAGAGCCAAACAGGGGGTGATTGGGGAGCTGTTTTTT; cdr3_aa: CASRAKQGVIGELFF
d_call: TRBD2; clone_size: -; v_call: TRBV4-1; j_call: TRBJ2-5; cdr3_nt: TGCGCCAGCAGCCAAGATGAGCGGGGGCCTACCAAGAGGGCCCAGTACTTC; cdr3_aa: CASSQDERGPTKRAQYF
d_call: TRBD1; clone_size: -; v_call: TRBV19; j_call: TRBJ1-2; cdr3_nt: TGTGCCAGTAGCCTACAGGGGTCTAACTATGGCTACACCTTC; cdr3_aa: CASSLQGSNYGYTF
d_call: TRBD1; clone_size: -; v_call: TRBV28; j_call: TRBJ2-7; cdr3_nt: TGTGCCAGCAGTCTCACAGGGGACAGGGCGGCCTACGAGCAGTACTTC; cdr3_aa: CASSLTGDRAAYEQYF
d_call: TRBD2; clone_size: -; v_call: TRBV13; j_call: TRBJ2-2; cdr3_nt: TGTGCCAGCAGTTCCTTAAGCGGGGAAGGGGTGACCGGGGAGCTGTTTTTT; cdr3_aa: CASSSLSGEGVTGELFF